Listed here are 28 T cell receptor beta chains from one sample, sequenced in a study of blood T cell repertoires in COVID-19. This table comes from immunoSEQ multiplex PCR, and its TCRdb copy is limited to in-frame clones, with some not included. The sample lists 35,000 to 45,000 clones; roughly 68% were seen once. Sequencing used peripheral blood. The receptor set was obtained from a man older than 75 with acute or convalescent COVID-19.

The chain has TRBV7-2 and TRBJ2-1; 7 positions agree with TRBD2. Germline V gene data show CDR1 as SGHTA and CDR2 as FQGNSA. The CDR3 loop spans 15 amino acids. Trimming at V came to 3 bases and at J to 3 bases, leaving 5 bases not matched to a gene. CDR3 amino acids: CASSFSGTNYNEQFF. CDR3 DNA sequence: TGTGCCAGCAGCTTTTCCGGGACTAACTACAATGAGCAGTTCTTC.

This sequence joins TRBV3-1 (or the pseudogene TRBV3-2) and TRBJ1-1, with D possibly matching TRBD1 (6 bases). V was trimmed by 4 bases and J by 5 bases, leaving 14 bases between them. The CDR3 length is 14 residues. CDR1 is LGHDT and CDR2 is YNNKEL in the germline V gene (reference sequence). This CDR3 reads CASSLWDTGTEAFF. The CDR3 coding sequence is TGTGCCAGCAGCCTCTGGGACACTGGGACTGAAGCTTTCTTT.

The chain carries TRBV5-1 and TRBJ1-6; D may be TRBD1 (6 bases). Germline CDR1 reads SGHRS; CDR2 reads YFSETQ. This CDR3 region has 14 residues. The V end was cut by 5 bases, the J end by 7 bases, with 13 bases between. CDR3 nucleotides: TGCGCCAGCAGACCTGACAGGATCAATTCACCCCTCCACTTT. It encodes CASRPDRINSPLHF.

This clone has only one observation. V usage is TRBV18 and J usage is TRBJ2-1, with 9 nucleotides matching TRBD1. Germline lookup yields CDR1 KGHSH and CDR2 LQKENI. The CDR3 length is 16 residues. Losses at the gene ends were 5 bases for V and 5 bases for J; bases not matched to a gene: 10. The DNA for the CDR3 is TGTGCCAGCTCATCAATAACCGGGACAGGGAACAATGAGCAGTTCTTC. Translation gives CASSSITGTGNNEQFF.

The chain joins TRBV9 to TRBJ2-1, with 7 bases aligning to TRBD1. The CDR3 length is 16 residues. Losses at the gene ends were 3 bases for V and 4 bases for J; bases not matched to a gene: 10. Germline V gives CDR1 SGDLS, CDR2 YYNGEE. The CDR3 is CASSASTGASYNEQFF. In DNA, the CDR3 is TGTGCCAGCAGCGCTTCAACAGGGGCTTCATACAATGAGCAGTTCTTC.

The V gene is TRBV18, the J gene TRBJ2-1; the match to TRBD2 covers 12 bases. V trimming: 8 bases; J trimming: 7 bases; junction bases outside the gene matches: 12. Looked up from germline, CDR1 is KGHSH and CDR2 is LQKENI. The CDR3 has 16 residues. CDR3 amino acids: CASAHAGLAGGNEQFF. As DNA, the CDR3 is TGTGCCAGCGCCCACGCGGGGCTAGCGGGAGGGAATGAGCAGTTCTTC.

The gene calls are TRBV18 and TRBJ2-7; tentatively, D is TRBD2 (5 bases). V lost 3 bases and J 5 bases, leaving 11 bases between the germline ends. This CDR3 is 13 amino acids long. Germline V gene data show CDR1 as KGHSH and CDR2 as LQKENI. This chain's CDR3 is CASSPRLADEQYF. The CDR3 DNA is TGTGCCAGCTCACCGAGGCTAGCCGACGAGCAGTACTTC. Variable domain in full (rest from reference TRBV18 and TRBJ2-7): NAGVMQNPRHLVRRRGQEARLRCSPMKGHSHVYWYRQLPEEGLKFMVYLQKENIIDESGMPKERFSAEFPKEGPSILRIQQVVRGDSAAYFCASSPRLADEQYFGPGTRLTVT.

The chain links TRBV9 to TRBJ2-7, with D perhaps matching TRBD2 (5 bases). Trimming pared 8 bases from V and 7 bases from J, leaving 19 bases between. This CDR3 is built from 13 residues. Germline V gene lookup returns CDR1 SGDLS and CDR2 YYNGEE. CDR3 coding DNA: TGTGCCAGAAGGATTGAGGGAGTACGGGAGCAGTACTTC. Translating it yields CARRIEGVREQYF.

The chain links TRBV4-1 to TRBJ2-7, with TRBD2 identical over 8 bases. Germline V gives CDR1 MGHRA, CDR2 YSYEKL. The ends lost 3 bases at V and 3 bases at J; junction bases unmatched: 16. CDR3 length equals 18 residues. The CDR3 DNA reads TGCGCCAGCAGCCAGTATGCCCTCTCGGGAGGGCCTAACTACGAGCAGTACTTC. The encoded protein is CASSQYALSGGPNYEQYF.

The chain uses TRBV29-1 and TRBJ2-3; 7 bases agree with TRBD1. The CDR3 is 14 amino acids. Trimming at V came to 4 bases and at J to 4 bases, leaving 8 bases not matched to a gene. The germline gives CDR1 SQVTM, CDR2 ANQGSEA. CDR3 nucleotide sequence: TGCAGCGTTGGGGACAGCGGCGGCGCAGATACGCAGTATTTT. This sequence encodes CSVGDSGGADTQYF.

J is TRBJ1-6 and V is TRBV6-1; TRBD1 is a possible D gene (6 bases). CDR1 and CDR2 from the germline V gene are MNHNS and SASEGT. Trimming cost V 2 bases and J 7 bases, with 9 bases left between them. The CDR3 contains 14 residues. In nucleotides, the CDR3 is TGTGCCAGCAGTGAAATGGACAGAAATTCACCCCTCCACTTT. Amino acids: CASSEMDRNSPLHF.

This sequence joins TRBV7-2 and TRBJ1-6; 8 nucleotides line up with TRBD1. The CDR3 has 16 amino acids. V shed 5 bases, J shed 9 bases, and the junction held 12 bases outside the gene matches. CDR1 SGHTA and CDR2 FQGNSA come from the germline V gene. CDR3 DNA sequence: TGTGCCAGCAGCGCCTTAACAGGGGGGATAGGTTCACCCCTCCACTTT. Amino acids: CASSALTGGIGSPLHF.

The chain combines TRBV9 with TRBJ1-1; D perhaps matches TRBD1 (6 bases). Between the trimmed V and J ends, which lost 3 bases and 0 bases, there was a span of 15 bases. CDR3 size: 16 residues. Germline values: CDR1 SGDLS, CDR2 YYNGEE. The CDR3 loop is CASSAVGTGLNTEAFF. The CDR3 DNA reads TGTGCCAGCAGCGCCGTGGGTACAGGGTTGAACACTGAAGCTTTCTTT.

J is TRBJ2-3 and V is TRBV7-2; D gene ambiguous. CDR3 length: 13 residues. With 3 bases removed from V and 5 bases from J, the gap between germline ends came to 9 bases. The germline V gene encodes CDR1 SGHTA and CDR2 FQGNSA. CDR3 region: CASSLGSGDTQYF. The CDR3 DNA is TGTGCCAGCAGCTTGGGTTCGGGAGATACGCAGTATTTT.

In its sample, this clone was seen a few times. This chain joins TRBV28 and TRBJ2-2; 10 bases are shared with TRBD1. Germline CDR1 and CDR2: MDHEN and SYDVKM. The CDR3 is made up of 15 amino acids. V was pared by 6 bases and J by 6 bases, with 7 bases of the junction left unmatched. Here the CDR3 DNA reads TGTGCCAGCAGCACTCCCGGGACAGGGGCCGGGGAGCTGTTTTTT. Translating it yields CASSTPGTGAGELFF.

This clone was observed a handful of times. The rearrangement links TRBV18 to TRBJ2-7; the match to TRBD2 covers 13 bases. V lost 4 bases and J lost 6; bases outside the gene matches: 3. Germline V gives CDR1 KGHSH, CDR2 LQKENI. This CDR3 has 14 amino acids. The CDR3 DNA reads TGTGCCAGCTCACTCGGGACTAGCGGGACCGAGCAGTACTTC. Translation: CASSLGTSGTEQYF.

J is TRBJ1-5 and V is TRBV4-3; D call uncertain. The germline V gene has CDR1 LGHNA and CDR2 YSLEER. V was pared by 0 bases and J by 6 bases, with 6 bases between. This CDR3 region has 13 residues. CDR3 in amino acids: CASSQDLGQPQHF. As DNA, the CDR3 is TGCGCCAGCAGCCAAGATCTAGGTCAGCCCCAGCATTTT.

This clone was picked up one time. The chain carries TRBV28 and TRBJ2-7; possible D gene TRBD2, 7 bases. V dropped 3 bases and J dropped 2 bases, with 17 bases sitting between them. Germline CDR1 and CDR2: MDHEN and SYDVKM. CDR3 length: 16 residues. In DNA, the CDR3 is TGTGCCAGCAGTTTCCGCGGGGGCACGGGGCCCTACGAGCAGTACTTC. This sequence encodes CASSFRGGTGPYEQYF.

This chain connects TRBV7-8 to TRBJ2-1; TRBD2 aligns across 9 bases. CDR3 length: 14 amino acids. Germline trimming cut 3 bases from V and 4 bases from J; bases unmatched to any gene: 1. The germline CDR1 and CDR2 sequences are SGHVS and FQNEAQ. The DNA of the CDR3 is TGTGCCAGCAGCTTTAGCGGGGGATACAATGAGCAGTTCTTC. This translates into CASSFSGGYNEQFF.

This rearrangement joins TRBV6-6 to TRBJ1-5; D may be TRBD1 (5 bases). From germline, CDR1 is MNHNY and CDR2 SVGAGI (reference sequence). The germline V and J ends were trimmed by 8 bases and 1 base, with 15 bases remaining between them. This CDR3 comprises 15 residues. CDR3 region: CASSGRDRSNQPQHF. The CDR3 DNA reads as TGTGCCAGCTCGGGCAGGGATCGGAGCAATCAGCCCCAGCATTTT.

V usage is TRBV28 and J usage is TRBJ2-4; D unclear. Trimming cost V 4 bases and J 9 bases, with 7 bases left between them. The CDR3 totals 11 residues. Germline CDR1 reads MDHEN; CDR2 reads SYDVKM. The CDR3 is CASSSRSIQYF. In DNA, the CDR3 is TGTGCCAGCAGTTCCCGGAGCATTCAGTACTTC. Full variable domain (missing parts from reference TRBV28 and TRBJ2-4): DVKVTQSSRYLVKRTGEKVFLECVQDMDHENMFWYRQDPGLGLRLIYFSYDVKMKEKGDIPEGYSVSREKKERFSLILESASTNQTSMYLCASSSRSIQYFGAGTRLSVL.

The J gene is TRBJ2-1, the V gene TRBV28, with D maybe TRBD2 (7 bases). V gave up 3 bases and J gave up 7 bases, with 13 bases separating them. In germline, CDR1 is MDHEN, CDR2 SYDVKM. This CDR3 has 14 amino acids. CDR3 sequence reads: CASSFIKGGNEQFF. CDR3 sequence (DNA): TGTGCCAGCAGTTTTATAAAGGGGGGGAATGAGCAGTTCTTC.

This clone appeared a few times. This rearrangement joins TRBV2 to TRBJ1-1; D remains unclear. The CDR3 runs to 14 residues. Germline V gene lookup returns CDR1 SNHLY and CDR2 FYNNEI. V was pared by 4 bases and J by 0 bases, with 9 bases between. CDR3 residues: CASSGGELNTEAFF. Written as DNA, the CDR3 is TGTGCCAGCAGTGGGGGAGAATTGAACACTGAAGCTTTCTTT. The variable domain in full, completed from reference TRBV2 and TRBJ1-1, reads EPEVTQTPSHQVTQMGQEVILRCVPISNHLYFYWYRQILGQKVEFLVSFYNNEISEKSEIFDDQFSVERPDGSNFTLKIRSTKLEDSAMYFCASSGGELNTEAFFGQGTRLTVV.

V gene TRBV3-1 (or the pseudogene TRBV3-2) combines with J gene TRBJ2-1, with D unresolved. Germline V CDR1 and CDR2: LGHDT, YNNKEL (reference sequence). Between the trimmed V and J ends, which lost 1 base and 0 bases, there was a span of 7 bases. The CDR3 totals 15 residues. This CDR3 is CASSQVAISYNEQFF. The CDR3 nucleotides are TGTGCCAGCAGCCAAGTCGCGATCTCCTACAATGAGCAGTTCTTC.

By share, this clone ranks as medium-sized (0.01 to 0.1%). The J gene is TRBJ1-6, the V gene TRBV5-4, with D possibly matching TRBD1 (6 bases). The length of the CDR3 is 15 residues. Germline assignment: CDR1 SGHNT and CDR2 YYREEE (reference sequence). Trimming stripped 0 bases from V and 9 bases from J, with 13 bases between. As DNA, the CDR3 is TGTGCCAGCAGCTTGGATTTGGGGGCGAGTTCACCCCTCCACTTT. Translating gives CASSLDLGASSPLHF.

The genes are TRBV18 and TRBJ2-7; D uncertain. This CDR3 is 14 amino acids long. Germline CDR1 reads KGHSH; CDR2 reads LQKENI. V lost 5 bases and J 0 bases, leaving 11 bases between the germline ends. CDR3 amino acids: CASSDLGVSYEQYF. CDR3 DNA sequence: TGTGCCAGCTCAGACCTCGGAGTCTCCTACGAGCAGTACTTC.

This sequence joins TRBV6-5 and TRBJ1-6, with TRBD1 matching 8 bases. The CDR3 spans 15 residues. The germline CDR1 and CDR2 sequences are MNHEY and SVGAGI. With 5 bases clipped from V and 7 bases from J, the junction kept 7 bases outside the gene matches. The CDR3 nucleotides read TGTGCCAGCAGTAGTAGACAGGGGAAAAATTCACCCCTCCACTTT. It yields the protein CASSSRQGKNSPLHF.

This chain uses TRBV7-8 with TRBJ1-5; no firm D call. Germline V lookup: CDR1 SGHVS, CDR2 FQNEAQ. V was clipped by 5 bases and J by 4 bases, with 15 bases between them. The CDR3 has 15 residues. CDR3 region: CASSPRVDFNQPQHF. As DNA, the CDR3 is TGTGCCAGCAGCCCCAGAGTGGACTTTAATCAGCCCCAGCATTTT.